These 17 T cell receptor beta chains were sequenced from one sample in a study of T cells in women clearing cervical HPV infection. Libraries were prepared by immunoSEQ multiplex PCR; TCRdb keeps only in-frame clonotypes and omits some of them. The table counts some 26,000 clones; less than 4% lies in the top ten. Source material: blood buffy coat. These receptors all come from a woman between 18 and 70 years old with a cervical HPV16 infection that either progressed to CIN3+ or cleared (not recorded which).

Worth noting for this clone: The CDR3 end is not reached by the read, which stops 3 residues before it; the germline J gene fills it in. The V and J genes are TRBV7-9 and TRBJ1-2; no definite D call. Germline assignment: CDR1 SEHNR and CDR2 FQNEAQ (reference sequence). The CDR3 consists of 13 residues. CDR3 sequence: CASSPKRTYDYTF. The CDR3 bases that were read are TGTGCCAGCAGCCCCAAGAGAACCTACGAC.

About this clone: The read falls 3 residues short of the CDR3 end, and the missing part is taken from the germline J gene. The chain joins TRBV19 to TRBJ1-6; 8 nucleotides agree with TRBD1. Germline V gives CDR1 LNHDA, CDR2 SQIVND (reference sequence). The CDR3 sequence is 17 residues long. V lost 0 bases and J lost 6; bases outside the gene matches: 7. CDR3 loop: CASSIDRWQGANSPLHF. CDR3 DNA, as far as it was read: TGTGCCAGTAGTATAGATCGTTGGCAGGGGGCTAATTCACCC.

This CDR3 is CASSIGAGSGYGYTF. The DNA read from the CDR3 is TGTGCCAGTAGTATAGGTGCAGGGTCAGGATATGGC. The chain employs TRBV19 and TRBJ1-2, with D maybe TRBD1 (5 bases). The CDR3 goes on 3 residues after the read ends, and that part is filled in from the germline J gene. The CDR3 length is 15 residues. V lost 1 base and J lost 5, with 14 bases in between. The V gene's germline CDR1 is LNHDA and CDR2 SQIVND (reference sequence).

About this clone itself: The read halts 3 residues ahead of the CDR3 end, with the missing end drawn from the germline J gene. The J gene is TRBJ2-3, the V gene TRBV2, with a possible D match to TRBD2 (6 bases). The CDR3 spans 15 residues. V dropped 4 bases and J dropped 2 bases, with 13 bases sitting between them. CDR1 and CDR2 (germline): SNHLY, FYNNEI. The part of the CDR3 DNA that was read is TGTGCCAGCAGTGCGAATGGAGGGTCCACAGATACG. The encoded protein is CASSANGGSTDT. The full CDR3 protein reads CASSANGGSTDTQYF. The full variable domain, rest sourced from reference TRBV2 and TRBJ2-3, is EPEVTQTPSHQVTQMGQEVILRCVPISNHLYFYWYRQILGQKVEFLVSFYNNEISEKSEIFDDQFSVERPDGSNFTLKIRSTKLEDSAMYFCASSANGGSTDTQYFGPGTRLTVL.

In the case of this clone: The CDR3 end falls 3 residues outside the read, so it is completed with the germline J gene. The chain couples TRBV7-3 to TRBJ1-1; TRBD1 is a possible D gene (6 bases). CDR1 is SGHTA and CDR2 is FQGTGA in the germline V gene. The CDR3 has 13 amino acids. V shed 4 bases and J shed 3 bases, with 9 bases lying between them. Partial CDR3 DNA: TGTGCCAGCAGCTCAAAGGGGGACACTGAA. Its protein product is CASSSKGDTE. The whole CDR3 is CASSSKGDTEAFF.

On this clone: The CDR3 end is not reached by the read, which stops 3 residues before it; the germline J gene fills it in. The chain carries TRBV30 and TRBJ1-1; D remains unclear. The CDR3 contains 12 residues. The germline V gene has CDR1 GTSNPN and CDR2 SVGIG (reference sequence). V was clipped by 0 bases and J by 7 bases, with 9 bases between them. CDR3 sequence: CAWSVLHHEAFF. CDR3 DNA (partial): TGTGCCTGGAGTGTACTCCATCATGAA.

Points on this clone: The read gets to within 3 residues of the CDR3 end, and the germline J gene fills in the rest. The chain is built from TRBV20-1 and TRBJ2-4; 11 nucleotides match TRBD1. V dropped 6 bases and J dropped 1; count of bases not matched to a gene: 5. CDR1 and CDR2 (germline): DFQATT, SNEGSKA (reference sequence). The CDR3 loop spans 15 amino acids. CDR3 DNA, as far as it was read: TGCAGTGCCAGGACAGGGGGCTGGGCCAAAAACATT. Amino acids: CSARTGGWAKNI. The whole CDR3 sequence reads CSARTGGWAKNIQYF.

For this clone: The CDR3 extends 3 residues past the end of the read, so its final part is completed from the germline J gene. This chain links TRBV2 with TRBJ1-6; 7 bases agree with TRBD1. Germline values: CDR1 SNHLY, CDR2 FYNNEI. The CDR3 is made up of 14 amino acids. CDR3 region: CASSGGQKVIPLHF. The DNA read from the CDR3 is TGTGCCAGCAGTGGGGGACAGAAAGTCATCCCC. The full variable domain, with the rest looked up from reference TRBV2 and TRBJ1-6, is EPEVTQTPSHQVTQMGQEVILRCVPISNHLYFYWYRQILGQKVEFLVSFYNNEISEKSEIFDDQFSVERPDGSNFTLKIRSTKLEDSAMYFCASSGGQKVIPLHFGNGTRLTVT.

A remark on this clone: The read terminates 3 residues before the CDR3 end, so the remaining end is supplied by the germline J gene. V is TRBV19 and J is TRBJ1-4; D call uncertain. CDR3 length: 15 amino acids. From germline, CDR1 is LNHDA and CDR2 SQIVND (reference sequence). V gave up 1 base and J gave up 8 bases, with 14 bases separating them. This chain's CDR3 is CASSIAPAGREKLFF. The CDR3 bases that were read are TGTGCCAGTAGTATAGCCCCGGCGGGTAGAGAAAAA.

As to this clone: The CDR3 end is not reached by the read, which stops 3 residues before it; the germline J gene fills it in. The V gene is TRBV5-1, the J gene TRBJ2-2; possible D gene TRBD1, 5 bases. CDR3 length equals 15 residues. Germline V gene data show CDR1 as SGHRS and CDR2 as YFSETQ. Between the trimmed V and J ends, which lost 2 bases and 1 base, there was a span of 9 bases. CDR3 in amino acids: CASSLGHQNTGELFF. The CDR3 bases that were read are TGCGCCAGCAGCTTAGGACACCAGAACACCGGGGAG.

To note about this clone: A read error may account for a junction end that differs from germline. The CDR3 region is CASSQDFLSGETQYF. CDR3 DNA (partial): TGCGCCAGCAGCCAAGACTTCTTGAGCGGGGAGACG. This chain joins TRBV4-2 and TRBJ2-3, with 7 positions matching TRBD2. The read terminates 3 residues before the CDR3 end, so the remaining end is supplied by the germline J gene. Germline V lookup: CDR1 LGHNA, CDR2 YNFKEQ. The CDR3 totals 15 residues.

As to this clone: The CDR3 extends 3 residues past the end of the read, so its final part is completed from the germline J gene. The chain recombines TRBV7-9 with TRBJ1-1; 8 bases line up with TRBD1. V dropped 5 bases and J dropped 4; count of bases not matched to a gene: 6. This CDR3 has 14 residues. Germline loops: CDR1 SEHNR, CDR2 FQNEAQ (reference sequence). This CDR3 reads CASSDSDRVTEAFF. The part of the CDR3 DNA that was read is TGTGCCAGCAGCGACTCGGACAGGGTCACTGAA.

The CDR3 reads CASSSGGGDYTF. Partial CDR3 DNA: TGTGCCAGCAGCTCGGGGGGAGGAGAC. The genes are TRBV7-2 and TRBJ1-2, with D possibly TRBD1 on 5 matching bases. The CDR3 end falls 3 residues outside the read, so it is completed with the germline J gene. This CDR3 has 12 amino acids. Germline V gene lookup returns CDR1 SGHTA and CDR2 FQGNSA.

Concerning this clone itself: Read data end 3 residues before the CDR3 end; the end is taken from the germline J gene. The chain recombines TRBV5-1 with TRBJ2-5; maybe TRBD2 (5 bases). V lost 3 bases and J 0 bases, leaving 12 bases between the germline ends. Germline V gives CDR1 SGHRS, CDR2 YFSETQ. This CDR3 region has 15 residues. CDR3 DNA (partial): TGCGCCAGCAGCTCCAGTATTAGCGACCAAGAGACC. Translated: CASSSSISDQET. The whole CDR3 sequence is CASSSSISDQETQYF.

With regard to this clone: The read finishes 3 residues shy of the CDR3 end, and the germline J gene is used to complete it. The rearrangement joins TRBV7-6 to TRBJ1-2, with 7 bases matching TRBD1. The germline CDR1 and CDR2 sequences are SGHVS and FNYEAQ. There are 15 residues in the CDR3. The CDR3 loop reads CASSLPGQTTDTYTF. CDR3 DNA (partial): TGTGCCAGCAGCTTACCGGGACAGACCACAGATACC.

About this clone itself: The read terminates 3 residues ahead of where the CDR3 ends, so the germline J gene completes it. The chain combines TRBV14 with TRBJ1-4, with unresolved D. The germline V gene has CDR1 SGHDN and CDR2 FVKESK. There are 14 residues in the CDR3. CDR3 sequence reads: CASSQEGYGRRLFF. The sequenced CDR3 bases are TGTGCCAGCAGCCAAGAAGGGTATGGCAGGAGA.

Concerning this clone itself: The read ends 3 residues shy of where the CDR3 ends; the end is completed using the germline J gene. This chain links TRBV7-9 with TRBJ1-2; maybe TRBD1 (6 bases). V lost 4 bases to trimming and J lost 5 bases, with 11 bases between them. Germline assignment: CDR1 SEHNR and CDR2 FQNEAQ (reference sequence). This CDR3 has 13 amino acids. CDR3 DNA (partial): TGTGCCAGCAGCTCGGGGACATCTTATGGC. Protein sequence: CASSSGTSYG. The whole CDR3 is CASSSGTSYGYTF.